This TCR beta chain was recorded in a study of blood T cell repertoires in COVID-19. Method: immunoSEQ multiplex PCR; TCRdb's copy keeps in-frame clones and lacks some. The top ten hold 15% to 20% of the sample, which has approximately 47,000 clones, more than 90% seen once. Trimming stripped 5 bases from V and 4 bases from J, with 17 bases between. Germline V gene sequence: CDR1 MNHEY, CDR2 SMNVEV (reference sequence). The CDR3 has 15 residues. The source material was peripheral blood. The sequence was obtained from a man aged 65-85 years with active COVID-19. The chain carries TRBV27 and TRBJ1-1; possible D gene TRBD1, 5 bases. CDR3 loop: CASSPLTGLLTEAFF. DNA for the CDR3: TGTGCCAGCAGTCCCCTTACAGGCCTTCTCACTGAAGCTTTCTTT.